Below, 17 T cell receptor beta chains from the same sample are listed, as sequenced in a study of cytomegalovirus exposure and HLA in healthy donors (TCRdb year 2017). The method was the immunoSEQ multiplex PCR assay. The multiplex PCR relied on a mix of 60 forward primers for TCR Vbeta segments and 13 reverse primers for TCR Jbeta segments. The immuneACCESS repertoire file appears here via TCRdb, limited to in-frame rearrangements. These files lack a portion of the clones; in checked studies, under half of the deficit traces to unresolved V genes, and the cause of the others is not known. The sample includes 150,000 to 200,000 clones, with more than 70% observed a single time. The ten biggest clones cover approximately 1.6% of the sample. The sample comprised PBMCs. All receptors derive from a male donor in good health and CMV-seronegative.

This sequence joins TRBV9 and TRBJ1-2; D not certain. Germline lookup yields CDR1 SGDLS and CDR2 YYNGEE. The V end lost 2 bases, the J end lost 2 bases, and 7 bases lay between the germline ends. The CDR3 loop spans 13 amino acids. The chain's CDR3 is CASSVVGNYGYTF. The CDR3 DNA reads TGTGCCAGCAGCGTGGTCGGGAACTATGGCTACACCTTC. The variable domain in full, completed from reference TRBV9 and TRBJ1-2, reads DSGVTQTPKHLITATGQRVTLRCSPRSGDLSVYWYQQSLDQGLQFLIQYYNGEERAKGNILERFSAQQFPDLHSELNLSSLELGDSALYFCASSVVGNYGYTFGSGTRLTVV.

The table lists this clone with a count of one. The chain carries TRBV5-1 and TRBJ1-5; D unclear. The germline CDR1 and CDR2 sequences are SGHRS and YFSETQ. Trimming took off 4 bases at V and 0 bases at J, with 8 bases between the two ends. This CDR3 has 14 residues. CDR3 amino acids: CASSPGSSNQPQHF. Written as DNA, the CDR3 is TGCGCCAGCAGCCCAGGCTCTAGCAATCAGCCCCAGCATTTT.

The gene calls are TRBV5-1 and TRBJ2-5, with D possibly matching TRBD2 (5 bases). Germline V gene data show CDR1 as SGHRS and CDR2 as YFSETQ. This CDR3 has 15 residues. V lost 4 bases, J lost 5 bases, and 18 bases lay in between. The CDR3, as DNA: TGCGCCAGCAGCCCATCCGGGTCTCCGGGGGAGACCCAGTACTTC. It encodes CASSPSGSPGETQYF.

The CDR3 here is CASSPDAGGAGANVLTF. The CDR3 region has the DNA TGTGCCAGCTCACCAGATGCAGGGGGCGCTGGGGCCAACGTCCTGACTTTC. The chain combines TRBV18 with TRBJ2-6, with 8 bases matching TRBD1. Trimming at V came to 2 bases and at J to 2 bases, leaving 5 bases not matched to a gene. Germline V gives CDR1 KGHSH, CDR2 LQKENI. This CDR3 is 17 amino acids long.

The chain carries TRBV6-5 and TRBJ2-5; 10 nucleotides match TRBD1. The better agreement between TRBJ2-7 and the DNA end casts doubt on the J call. The CDR3 length is 13 residues. Germline CDR1 reads MNHEY; CDR2 reads SVGAGI. The CDR3 region is CASGRDRGSEQYF. In DNA, the CDR3 is TGTGCCAGCGGCCGGGACAGGGGTAGCGAGCAGTACTTC.

This chain links TRBV6-5 with TRBJ2-1; 9 bases line up with TRBD2. Losses at the gene ends were 5 bases for V and 6 bases for J; bases not matched to a gene: 5. CDR1 MNHEY and CDR2 SVGAGI come from the germline V gene. The CDR3 covers 14 residues. This chain's CDR3 is CASSRSTSGNEQFF. The CDR3 nucleotides are TGTGCCAGCAGTCGATCGACTAGCGGCAATGAGCAGTTCTTC.

The table lists this clone with a few counts. The chain has TRBV7-2 and TRBJ2-3, with 9 positions matching TRBD2. Germline CDR1 reads SGHTA; CDR2 reads FQGNSA. V shed 5 bases and J 6 bases; nucleotides not matched to a gene: 9. CDR3 length equals 15 residues. The CDR3 DNA is TGTGCCAGCAGCGAAATAGCGGGAGTTTATGATACGCAGTATTTT. Encoded protein: CASSEIAGVYDTQYF.

This chain connects TRBV7-3 to TRBJ2-1, with D perhaps TRBD1 (5 bases). V gave up 5 bases and J gave up 6 bases, with 8 bases separating them. The CDR3 length is 12 residues. Per germline, CDR1 SGHTA and CDR2 FQGTGA. The CDR3 DNA reads as TGTGCCAGCAGCACGACAGTCAATGAGCAGTTCTTC. This sequence encodes CASSTTVNEQFF.

The chain joins TRBV19 to TRBJ1-1; D is possibly TRBD1 (5 bases). The CDR3 runs 14 residues. Germline CDR1 is LNHDA and CDR2 is SQIVND (reference sequence). V lost 7 bases and J lost 0, with 12 bases in between. The CDR3 spells CASNSGVMNTEAFF. CDR3 DNA sequence: TGTGCCAGTAATTCGGGGGTCATGAACACTGAAGCTTTCTTT.

The chain couples TRBV7-9 to TRBJ1-2, with a possible D match to TRBD1 (6 bases). This CDR3 region has 16 residues. Germline CDR1 reads SEHNR; CDR2 reads FQNEAQ (reference sequence). V was shortened by 4 bases and J by 3 bases, with 18 bases between the two germline ends. The CDR3 is CASSSAWQGSDYGYTF. The CDR3 bases are TGTGCCAGCAGCTCAGCGTGGCAGGGGAGCGACTATGGCTACACCTTC.

The chain combines TRBV7-3 with TRBJ2-1; 13 bases match TRBD2. Germline V lookup: CDR1 SGHTA, CDR2 FQGTGA. The CDR3 runs to 14 residues. The trim removed 5 bases at V and 9 bases at J, leaving 4 bases unmatched. CDR3 sequence reads: CASSQGTSGTEQFF. The CDR3 DNA reads as TGTGCCAGCAGCCAGGGGACTAGCGGGACTGAGCAGTTCTTC.

The V call is TRBV18, the J call TRBJ1-4, with 7 bases matching TRBD1. V lost 3 bases, J lost 3 bases, and 10 bases stayed unmatched. CDR1 KGHSH and CDR2 LQKENI come from the germline V gene. CDR3 size: 17 residues. CDR3 sequence (DNA): TGTGCCAGCTCACCGAGGGTAACCGGGACAGCTAATGAAAAACTGTTTTTT. Protein product: CASSPRVTGTANEKLFF.

This chain links TRBV27 with TRBJ2-3; TRBD2 agrees at 9 bases. The germline CDR1 and CDR2 sequences are MNHEY and SMNVEV (reference sequence). The CDR3 contains 15 residues. Germline trimming cut 5 bases from V and 2 bases from J; bases unmatched to any gene: 5. CDR3 amino acids: CASSRAGGNTDTQYF. CDR3 DNA sequence: TGTGCCAGCAGTAGAGCGGGAGGAAACACAGATACGCAGTATTTT.

The rearrangement uses TRBV25-1 and TRBJ1-1; tentatively, D is TRBD1 (5 bases). With 8 bases removed from V and 4 bases from J, the gap between germline ends came to 20 bases. The CDR3 is 15 amino acids. Germline V gene sequence: CDR1 MGHDK, CDR2 SYGVNS. CDR3 nucleotide sequence: TGTGCCAGCGGAACTACGGGGGGGTCGAGCACTGAAGCTTTCTTT. Its protein is CASGTTGGSSTEAFF. Variable domain in full (rest from reference TRBV25-1 and TRBJ1-1): EADIYQTPRYLVIGTGKKITLECSQTMGHDKMYWYQQDPGMELHLIHYSYGVNSTEKGDLSSESTVSRIRTEHFPLTLESARPSHTSQYLCASGTTGGSSTEAFFGQGTRLTVV.

To note about this clone: The junction and the germline gene differ at one end; a read error may be behind it. The V and J genes are TRBV5-1 and TRBJ1-2, with 9 bases lining up with TRBD1. Germline CDR1 SGHRS, CDR2 YFSETQ. This CDR3 contains 15 residues. The chain's CDR3 is CASSSTSGTGHQMHF. CDR3 in DNA: TGCGCCAGCAGCAGTACCTCCGGGACAGGGCACCAGATGCACTTC.

The V gene is TRBV27, the J gene TRBJ2-3, with a possible D match to TRBD2 (5 bases). Germline loops: CDR1 MNHEY, CDR2 SMNVEV (reference sequence). Trimming shortened V by 6 bases and J by 1 base, and 11 bases separated the two germline ends. This CDR3 is 14 amino acids long. The CDR3 nucleotides read TGTGCCAGCAGCCACCTAGCTGGCACAGATACGCAGTATTTT. Its protein product is CASSHLAGTDTQYF.

This sequence joins TRBV2 and TRBJ1-1; D is ambiguous. Germline V gene sequence: CDR1 SNHLY, CDR2 FYNNEI. The V end lost 6 bases, the J end lost 2 bases, and 16 bases lay between the germline ends. The CDR3 is made up of 15 amino acids. The CDR3: CASRETRNANTEAFF. The CDR3, as DNA: TGTGCCAGCAGGGAAACCAGGAATGCTAACACTGAAGCTTTCTTT.